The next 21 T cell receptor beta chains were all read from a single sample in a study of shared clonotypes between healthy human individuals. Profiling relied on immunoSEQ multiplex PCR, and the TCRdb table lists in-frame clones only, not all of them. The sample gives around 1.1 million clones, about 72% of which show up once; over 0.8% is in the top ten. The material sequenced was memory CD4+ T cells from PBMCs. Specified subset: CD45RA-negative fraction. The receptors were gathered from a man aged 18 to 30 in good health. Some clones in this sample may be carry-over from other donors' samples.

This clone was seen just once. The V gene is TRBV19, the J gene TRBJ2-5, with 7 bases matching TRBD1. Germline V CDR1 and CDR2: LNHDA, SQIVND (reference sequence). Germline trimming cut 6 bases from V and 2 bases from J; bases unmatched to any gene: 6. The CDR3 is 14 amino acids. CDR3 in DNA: TGTGCCAGTAGCAGGACAGGAAATCAAGAGACCCAGTACTTC. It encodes CASSRTGNQETQYF.

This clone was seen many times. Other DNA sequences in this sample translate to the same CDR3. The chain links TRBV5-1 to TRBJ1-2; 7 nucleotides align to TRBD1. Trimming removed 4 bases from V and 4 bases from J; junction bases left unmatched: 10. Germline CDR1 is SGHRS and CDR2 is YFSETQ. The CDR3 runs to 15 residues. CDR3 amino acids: CASSTTGLRSYGYTF. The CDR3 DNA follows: TGCGCCAGCAGCACGACAGGGTTGAGGAGCTATGGCTACACCTTC.

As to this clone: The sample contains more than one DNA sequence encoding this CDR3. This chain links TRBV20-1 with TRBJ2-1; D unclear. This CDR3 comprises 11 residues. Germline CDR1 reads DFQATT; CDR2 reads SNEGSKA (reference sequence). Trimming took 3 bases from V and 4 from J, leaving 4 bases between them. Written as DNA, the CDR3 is TGCAGTGCTAGTGGTTACAATGAGCAGTTCTTC. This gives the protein CSASGYNEQFF.

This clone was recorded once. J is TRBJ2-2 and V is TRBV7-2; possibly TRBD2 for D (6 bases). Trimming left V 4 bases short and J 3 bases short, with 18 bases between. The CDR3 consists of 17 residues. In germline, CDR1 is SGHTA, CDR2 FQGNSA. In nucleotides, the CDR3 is TGTGCCAGCAGCTCCCAGCCTTTGCGGGGATACACCGGGGAGCTGTTTTTT. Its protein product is CASSSQPLRGYTGELFF.

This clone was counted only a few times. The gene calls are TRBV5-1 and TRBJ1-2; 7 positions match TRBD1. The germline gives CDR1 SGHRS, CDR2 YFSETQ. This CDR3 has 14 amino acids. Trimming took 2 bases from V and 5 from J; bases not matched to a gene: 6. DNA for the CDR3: TGCGCCAGCAGCTTAGGGACAGCTGATTATGGCTACACCTTC. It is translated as CASSLGTADYGYTF. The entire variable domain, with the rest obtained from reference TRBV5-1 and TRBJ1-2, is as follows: KAGVTQTPRYLIKTRGQQVTLSCSPISGHRSVSWYQQTPGQGLQFLFEYFSETQRNKGNFPGRFSGRQFSNSRSEMNVSTLELGDSALYLCASSLGTADYGYTFGSGTRLTVV.

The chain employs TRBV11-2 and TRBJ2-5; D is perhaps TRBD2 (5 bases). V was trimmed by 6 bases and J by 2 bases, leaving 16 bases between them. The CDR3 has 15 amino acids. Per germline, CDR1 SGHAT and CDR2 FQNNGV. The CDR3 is CASRSRAGAQETQYF. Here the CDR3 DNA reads TGTGCCAGCAGATCCCGGGCGGGCGCGCAAGAGACCCAGTACTTC.

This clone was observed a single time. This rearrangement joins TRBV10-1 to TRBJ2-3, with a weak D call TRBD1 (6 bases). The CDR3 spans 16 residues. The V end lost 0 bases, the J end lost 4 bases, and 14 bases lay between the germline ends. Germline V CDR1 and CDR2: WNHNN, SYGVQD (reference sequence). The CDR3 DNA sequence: TGCGCCAGCAGTGAGTCATGGGGGCCGGTCGCAGATACGCAGTATTTT. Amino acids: CASSESWGPVADTQYF.

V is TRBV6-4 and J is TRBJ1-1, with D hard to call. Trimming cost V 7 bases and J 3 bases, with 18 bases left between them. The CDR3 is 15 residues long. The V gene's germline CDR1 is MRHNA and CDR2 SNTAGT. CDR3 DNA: TGTGCCAGCACCCGCCGAGGCAGAGTGGACACTGAAGCTTTCTTT. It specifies CASTRRGRVDTEAFF.

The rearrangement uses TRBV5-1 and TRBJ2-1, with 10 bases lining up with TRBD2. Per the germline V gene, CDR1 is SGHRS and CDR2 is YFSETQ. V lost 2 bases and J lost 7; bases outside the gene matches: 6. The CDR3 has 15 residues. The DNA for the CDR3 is TGCGCCAGCAGCTTTCTAGCGGGAGCGGGGAATGAGCAGTTCTTC. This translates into CASSFLAGAGNEQFF.

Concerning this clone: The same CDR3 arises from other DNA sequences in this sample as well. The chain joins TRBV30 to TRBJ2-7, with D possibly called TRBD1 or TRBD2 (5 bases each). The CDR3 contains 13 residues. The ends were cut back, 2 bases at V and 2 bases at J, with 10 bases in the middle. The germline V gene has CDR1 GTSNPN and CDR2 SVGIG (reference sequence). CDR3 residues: CAWSRQGPYEQYF. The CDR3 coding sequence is TGTGCCTGGAGTCGGCAGGGACCCTACGAGCAGTACTTC.

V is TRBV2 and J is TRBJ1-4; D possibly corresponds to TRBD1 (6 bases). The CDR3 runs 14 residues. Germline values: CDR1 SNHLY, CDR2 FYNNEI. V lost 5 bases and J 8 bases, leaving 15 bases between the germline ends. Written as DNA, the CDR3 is TGTGCCAGCAGTACCATCCAGAGGGGGGAAAAACTGTTTTTT. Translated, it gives CASSTIQRGEKLFF. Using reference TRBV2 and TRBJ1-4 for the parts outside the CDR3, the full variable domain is EPEVTQTPSHQVTQMGQEVILRCVPISNHLYFYWYRQILGQKVEFLVSFYNNEISEKSEIFDDQFSVERPDGSNFTLKIRSTKLEDSAMYFCASSTIQRGEKLFFGSGTQLSVL.

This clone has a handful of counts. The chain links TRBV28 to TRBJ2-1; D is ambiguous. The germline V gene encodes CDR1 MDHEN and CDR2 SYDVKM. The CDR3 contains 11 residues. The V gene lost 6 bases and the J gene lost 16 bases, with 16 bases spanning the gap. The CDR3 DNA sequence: TGTGCCAGCAGCTCCCTAGGAAGCGTATTCTTC. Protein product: CASSSLGSVFF.

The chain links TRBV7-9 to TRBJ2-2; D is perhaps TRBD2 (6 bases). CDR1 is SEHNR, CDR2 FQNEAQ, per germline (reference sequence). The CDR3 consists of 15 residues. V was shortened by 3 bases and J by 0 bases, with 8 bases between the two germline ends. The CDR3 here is CASSFVAANTGELFF. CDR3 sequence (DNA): TGTGCCAGCAGCTTTGTAGCGGCGAACACCGGGGAGCTGTTTTTT.

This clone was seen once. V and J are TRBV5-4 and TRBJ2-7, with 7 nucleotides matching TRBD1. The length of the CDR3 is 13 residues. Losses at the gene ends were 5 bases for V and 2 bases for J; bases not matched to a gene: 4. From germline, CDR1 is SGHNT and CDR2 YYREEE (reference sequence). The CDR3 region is CASSYDRAYEQYF. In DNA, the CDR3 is TGTGCCAGCAGTTACGACAGGGCCTACGAGCAGTACTTC.

For the CDR3, the DNA is TGTGCCAGCAGTGTTAGCGGGAGTGTAGAGACCCAGTACTTC. This gives the protein CASSVSGSVETQYF. This chain links TRBV2 with TRBJ2-5; 9 bases agree with TRBD2. V lost 4 bases to trimming and J lost 4 bases; unmatched junction nucleotides: 4. CDR3 length: 14 residues. Germline assignment: CDR1 SNHLY and CDR2 FYNNEI.

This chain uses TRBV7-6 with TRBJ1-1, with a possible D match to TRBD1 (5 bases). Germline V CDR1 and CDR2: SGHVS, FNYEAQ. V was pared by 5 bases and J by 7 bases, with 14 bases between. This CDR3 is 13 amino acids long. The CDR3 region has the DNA TGTGCCAGCAGCACCCGACAGACCCTTGAAGCTTTCTTT. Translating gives CASSTRQTLEAFF.

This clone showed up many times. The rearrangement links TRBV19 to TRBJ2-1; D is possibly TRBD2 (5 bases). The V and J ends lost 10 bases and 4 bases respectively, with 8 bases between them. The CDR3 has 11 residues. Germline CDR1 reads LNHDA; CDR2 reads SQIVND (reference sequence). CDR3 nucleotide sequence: TGTGCCACCCGGGGTTACAATGAGCAGTTCTTC. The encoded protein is CATRGYNEQFF.

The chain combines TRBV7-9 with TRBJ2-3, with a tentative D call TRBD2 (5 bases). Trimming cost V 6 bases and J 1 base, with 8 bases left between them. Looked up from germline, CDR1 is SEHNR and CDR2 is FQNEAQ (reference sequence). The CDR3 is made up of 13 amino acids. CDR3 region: CASRNSGTDTQYF. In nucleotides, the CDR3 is TGTGCCAGCAGGAATAGCGGCACAGATACGCAGTATTTT. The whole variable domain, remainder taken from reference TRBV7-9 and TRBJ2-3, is DTGVSQNPRHKITKRGQNVTFRCDPISEHNRLYWYRQTLGQGPEFLTYFQNEAQLEKSRLLSDRFSAERPKGSFSTLEIQRTEQGDSAMYLCASRNSGTDTQYFGPGTRLTVL.

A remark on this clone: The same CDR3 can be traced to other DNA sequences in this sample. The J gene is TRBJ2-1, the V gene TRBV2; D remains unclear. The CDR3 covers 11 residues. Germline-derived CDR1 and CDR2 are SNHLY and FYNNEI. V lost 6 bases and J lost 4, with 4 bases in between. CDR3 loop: CASRGYNEQFF. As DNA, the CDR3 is TGTGCCAGCAGGGGATACAATGAGCAGTTCTTC.

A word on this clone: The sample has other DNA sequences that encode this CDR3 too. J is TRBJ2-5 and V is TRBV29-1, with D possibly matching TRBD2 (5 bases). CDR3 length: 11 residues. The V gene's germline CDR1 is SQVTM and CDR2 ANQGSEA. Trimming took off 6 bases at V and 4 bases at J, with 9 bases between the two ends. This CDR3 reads CSVAGSETQYF. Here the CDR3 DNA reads TGCAGCGTCGCGGGTTCAGAGACCCAGTACTTC.

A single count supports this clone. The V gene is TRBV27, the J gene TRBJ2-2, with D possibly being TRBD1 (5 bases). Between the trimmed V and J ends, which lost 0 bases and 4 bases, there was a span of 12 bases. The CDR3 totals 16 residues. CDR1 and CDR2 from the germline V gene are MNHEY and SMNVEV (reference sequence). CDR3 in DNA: TGTGCCAGCAGTTTATCACTAAGGGGCCCCACCGGGGAGCTGTTTTTT. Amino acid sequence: CASSLSLRGPTGELFF.